This section outlines one T cell receptor (beta chain) sequence together with its context. The source of the sample is a study of blood T cell repertoires in COVID-19. As for the study in general: Whether acute or convalescent, the COVID-19 samples came from the United States, Italy and Spain. T cells, B-cell-depleted T cells, or PBMCs supplied cDNA or gDNA.

Clones were sequenced by immunoSEQ multiplex PCR, and TCRdb holds only the in-frame ones, with some missing. The sample consists of some 120,000 clones, about 85% of them appearing once. Trimming cost V 2 bases and J 4 bases, with 8 bases left between them. In germline, CDR1 is MRHNA, CDR2 SNTAGT. The CDR3 runs 13 residues. The J gene is TRBJ1-2, the V gene TRBV6-4, with a weak D call TRBD1 (6 bases). Sequencing was done on a sample of peripheral blood. The sequence was collected from a man between 65 and 85 years old with acute or convalescent COVID-19. The DNA for the CDR3 is TGTGCCAGCAGTGACGGGACAAGCTATGGCTACACCTTC. This encodes CASSDGTSYGYTF.